Sequencing of this T cell receptor beta chain was carried out in a study of blood T cell repertoires in COVID-19. About the study: Spain, Italy and the United States supplied samples that represented acute and convalescent COVID-19. In each case, the material was cDNA or gDNA derived from T cells, B-cell-depleted T cells, or PBMCs.

Cohorts were based on clinical histories the participants reported. Sequencing used immunoSEQ multiplex PCR; TCRdb keeps in-frame clones, though not all of them. Here the sample spans about 18,000 clones, about nine tenths being singletons. V dropped 4 bases and J dropped 9 bases, with 20 bases sitting between them. The CDR3 has 15 amino acids. Germline assignment: CDR1 SGHDT and CDR2 YYEEEE. Sequencing was carried out using PBMCs or T cells enriched from blood (not recorded which). This rearrangement joins TRBV5-6 to TRBJ2-1; the D is unclear. The sequence derives from a woman in her twenties or thirties who had recovered from COVID-19. DNA for the CDR3: TGTGCCAGCAGCCCCCCGATGTCGTTATCCAGTGAGCAGTTCTTC. It encodes CASSPPMSLSSEQFF.